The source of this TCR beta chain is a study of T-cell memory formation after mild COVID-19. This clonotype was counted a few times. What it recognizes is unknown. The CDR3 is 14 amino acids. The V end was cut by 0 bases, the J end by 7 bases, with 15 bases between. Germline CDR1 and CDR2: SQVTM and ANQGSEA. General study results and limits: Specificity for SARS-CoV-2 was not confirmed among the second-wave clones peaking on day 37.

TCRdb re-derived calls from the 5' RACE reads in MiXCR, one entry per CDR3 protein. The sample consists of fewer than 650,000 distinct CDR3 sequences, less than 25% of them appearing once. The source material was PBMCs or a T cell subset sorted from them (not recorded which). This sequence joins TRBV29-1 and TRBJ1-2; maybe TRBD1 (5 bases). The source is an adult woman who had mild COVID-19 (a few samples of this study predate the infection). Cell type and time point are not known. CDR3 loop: CSVEDLWGGGGYTF. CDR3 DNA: TGCAGCGTTGAAGATCTATGGGGGGGAGGTGGCTACACCTTC.